This paragraph reports one T cell receptor beta chain. This record belongs to a study of blood T cell repertoires in COVID-19. Per the original data handling: Amplification with reference gene primers provided the estimates of nucleated cell counts. Only in-frame clones appear in the TCRdb table, and some are missing; sequencing was by immunoSEQ multiplex PCR. V, J and clone size were drawn from that table, and D and trimming were deduced from the DNA. The sample carries 120,000 or so clones, approximately 81% recorded once. CDR1 and CDR2 from the germline V gene are LNHDA and SQIVND (reference sequence). This CDR3 has 15 residues. With V trimmed by 1 base and J by 5 bases, 6 bases remained unmatched.

The gene calls are TRBV19 and TRBJ2-5; 8 bases line up with TRBD1. The receptor comes from a woman in her fifties or sixties with acute or convalescent COVID-19. The sequenced material came from peripheral blood. Here the CDR3 DNA reads TGTGCCAGTAGTATAGTTGTGGGACAGGCGGAGACCCAGTACTTC. It encodes CASSIVVGQAETQYF.